Following are 25 T cell receptor beta chains from one sample sequenced in a study of T cell clones after liver transplantation. Sequenced by immunoSEQ multiplex PCR; TCRdb stores in-frame clones only, minus some. This table holds about 120,000 clones, just over 90% found once. The sequences come from CD4+ T cells from blood, collected 12 months after liver transplant. The receptor source for this set is a human patient who received a liver transplant. The T cells may partly be graft donor cells.

This chain links TRBV5-1 with TRBJ2-2; no clear D. CDR1 is SGHRS and CDR2 is YFSETQ in the germline V gene. V lost 2 bases and J lost 6, with 11 bases in between. The CDR3 has 14 amino acids. The CDR3 protein is CASSLGTLAGELFF. CDR3 DNA: TGCGCCAGCAGCTTAGGAACGCTGGCCGGGGAGCTGTTTTTT.

This chain links TRBV6-1 with TRBJ1-5; the D gene is possibly TRBD1 (5 bases). The germline V gene has CDR1 MNHNS and CDR2 SASEGT. The CDR3 is 15 amino acids. Trimming left V 4 bases short and J 0 bases short, with 10 bases between. CDR3 bases: TGTGCCAGCAGTGGGGAACAGGTTAGCAATCAGCCCCAGCATTTT. It codes for CASSGEQVSNQPQHF.

This sequence joins TRBV27 and TRBJ2-3; TRBD2 aligns across 7 bases. Germline V gene data show CDR1 as MNHEY and CDR2 as SMNVEV (reference sequence). The CDR3 is 14 amino acids. Trimming removed 2 bases from V and 4 bases from J; junction bases left unmatched: 3. The DNA for the CDR3 is TGTGCCAGCAGTTTAGGGAGGGGTCCAGATACGCAGTATTTT. It translates to CASSLGRGPDTQYF.

The chain combines TRBV29-1 with TRBJ2-7; D gene ambiguous. The CDR3 is 12 residues long. Deletions cut 4 bases from V and 4 bases from J, with 11 bases between. The germline V gene has CDR1 SQVTM and CDR2 ANQGSEA. DNA for the CDR3: TGCAGCGTTGGATCTGGGTTATACGAGCAGTACTTC. It codes for CSVGSGLYEQYF.

V and J are TRBV5-1 and TRBJ2-2, with 12 nucleotides matching TRBD2. This CDR3 has 15 residues. Trimming cost V 2 bases and J 8 bases; bases outside gene matches: 4. Germline CDR1 and CDR2: SGHRS and YFSETQ. The CDR3 reads CASSLGTSGQGELFF. In DNA, the CDR3 is TGCGCCAGCAGCTTAGGGACTAGCGGGCAAGGGGAGCTGTTTTTT.

The chain combines TRBV18 with TRBJ2-7; 7 nucleotides line up with TRBD1. The trim removed 4 bases at V and 9 bases at J, leaving 9 bases unmatched. The CDR3 runs 13 residues. Germline CDR1 is KGHSH and CDR2 is LQKENI. This CDR3 reads CASSRDRQGAQYF. The CDR3 nucleotides read TGTGCCAGCTCACGGGACCGACAGGGCGCGCAGTACTTC.

This clone was found once. The gene calls are TRBV6-4 and TRBJ1-5; D remains unclear. The CDR3 length is 13 residues. CDR1 is MRHNA, CDR2 SNTAGT, per germline. V was clipped by 5 bases and J by 4 bases, with 9 bases between them. CDR3 sequence reads: CASSRTLNQPQHF. In DNA, the CDR3 is TGTGCCAGCAGTCGTACCCTAAATCAGCCCCAGCATTTT.

This chain uses TRBV30 with TRBJ1-5; 7 bases align to TRBD1. CDR1 GTSNPN and CDR2 SVGIG come from the germline V gene (reference sequence). V was clipped by 1 base and J by 0 bases; unmatched bases: 9. The CDR3 contains 17 residues. Here the CDR3 DNA reads TGTGCCTGGAGTGCCTCTCGGACAGGTTTTAGCAATCAGCCCCAGCATTTT. The encoded protein is CAWSASRTGFSNQPQHF. Supplemented by reference TRBV30 and TRBJ1-5, the full variable domain reads SQTIHQWPATLVQPVGSPLSLECTVEGTSNPNLYWYRQAAGRGLQLLFYSVGIGQISSEVPQNLSASRPQDRQFILSSKKLLLSDSGFYLCAWSASRTGFSNQPQHFGDGTRLSIL.

The chain combines TRBV29-1 with TRBJ2-7; 11 bases align to TRBD2. The germline V gene encodes CDR1 SQVTM and CDR2 ANQGSEA. The junction had 9 bases not matched to a gene; V was cut back by 7 bases and J by 7 bases. The CDR3 covers 13 residues. The CDR3 bases are TGCAGCGGGTTATGGGTAGCGGGAGGGGAGCAGTACTTC. This encodes CSGLWVAGGEQYF.

This chain links TRBV4-2 with TRBJ2-7, with D perhaps TRBD1 or TRBD2 (6 bases each). This CDR3 contains 14 residues. Germline V lookup: CDR1 LGHNA, CDR2 YNFKEQ. The ends were cut back, 4 bases at V and 2 bases at J, with 12 bases in the middle. CDR3 nucleotides: TGTGCCAGCAGCCGCGAGGGGGGCACCTACGAGCAGTACTTC. It yields the protein CASSREGGTYEQYF.

The V gene is TRBV5-4, the J gene TRBJ2-7; no definite D call. Germline V gene lookup returns CDR1 SGHNT and CDR2 YYREEE (reference sequence). The CDR3 is made up of 15 amino acids. The V and J ends lost 2 bases and 3 bases respectively, with 15 bases between them. This CDR3 is CASSLTGASYYEQYF. DNA of the CDR3: TGTGCCAGCAGCTTAACGGGTGCCTCCTACTACGAGCAGTACTTC.

This rearrangement joins TRBV18 to TRBJ2-7; weak D call: TRBD1 (5 bases). The CDR3 loop spans 16 amino acids. Germline-derived CDR1 and CDR2 are KGHSH and LQKENI. V gave up 0 bases and J gave up 9 bases, with 21 bases separating them. The CDR3, as DNA: TGTGCCAGCTCACCACCATCAGGGTTGGAAGGGCAGGGGCAGTACTTC. It encodes CASSPPSGLEGQGQYF.

The J gene is TRBJ2-1, the V gene TRBV7-3; 8 bases match TRBD2. Trimming took 1 base from V and 1 from J; bases not matched to a gene: 3. Germline CDR1 reads SGHTA; CDR2 reads FQGTGA. The CDR3 length is 16 residues. The CDR3, as DNA: TGTGCCAGCAGCTTAAGACTAGCGTGGTCCTACAATGAGCAGTTCTTC. As protein: CASSLRLAWSYNEQFF.

The chain joins TRBV27 to TRBJ1-4, with D possibly matching TRBD1 (6 bases). V lost 2 bases to trimming and J lost 3 bases, with 13 bases between them. The CDR3 consists of 16 residues. Per the germline V gene, CDR1 is MNHEY and CDR2 is SMNVEV (reference sequence). CDR3 loop: CASSLMGAVPNEKLFF. CDR3 coding DNA: TGTGCCAGCAGTTTAATGGGGGCCGTGCCTAATGAAAAACTGTTTTTT.

This chain uses TRBV5-1 with TRBJ2-1, with a possible D match to TRBD1 (5 bases). V lost 2 bases to trimming and J lost 8 bases, with 14 bases between them. The CDR3 has 14 amino acids. Germline lookup yields CDR1 SGHRS and CDR2 YFSETQ. CDR3 protein: CASSLGAVEDEQFF. As DNA, the CDR3 is TGCGCCAGCAGCTTAGGGGCCGTAGAGGATGAGCAGTTCTTC.

The chain combines TRBV18 with TRBJ1-3; unclear D gene. CDR3 size: 16 residues. The ends were cut back, 2 bases at V and 0 bases at J, with 11 bases in the middle. In germline, CDR1 is KGHSH, CDR2 LQKENI. The CDR3 DNA is TGTGCCAGCTCACCAGAGGGCAGCGGCTCTGGAAACACCATATATTTT. This gives the protein CASSPEGSGSGNTIYF.

The chain links TRBV10-3 to TRBJ2-5; perhaps TRBD1 as D (6 bases). There are 15 residues in the CDR3. Trimming removed 4 bases at V and 4 bases at J, with 16 bases between. The germline V gene has CDR1 ENHRY and CDR2 SYGVKD. The CDR3 reads CAISVGPTGIETQYF. DNA of the CDR3: TGTGCCATCAGTGTGGGACCCACAGGGATAGAGACCCAGTACTTC.

This sequence joins TRBV5-1 and TRBJ1-2; D is undetermined. The CDR3 covers 15 residues. Trimming shortened V by 0 bases and J by 0 bases, and 9 bases separated the two germline ends. CDR1 and CDR2 from the germline V gene are SGHRS and YFSETQ. Here the CDR3 DNA reads TGCGCCAGCAGCTTGGGAGGTTTAACTAACTATGGCTACACCTTC. It specifies CASSLGGLTNYGYTF. Together with reference TRBV5-1 and TRBJ1-2, the CDR3 gives the full variable domain: KAGVTQTPRYLIKTRGQQVTLSCSPISGHRSVSWYQQTPGQGLQFLFEYFSETQRNKGNFPGRFSGRQFSNSRSEMNVSTLELGDSALYLCASSLGGLTNYGYTFGSGTRLTVV.

The chain couples TRBV9 to TRBJ2-3; D is possibly TRBD2 (6 bases). In germline, CDR1 is SGDLS, CDR2 YYNGEE. This CDR3 comprises 12 residues. Trimming left V 0 bases short and J 10 bases short, with 9 bases between. In nucleotides, the CDR3 is TGTGCCAGCAGCGTAGTCGGGGGACCGCAGTATTTT. Translated: CASSVVGGPQYF.

The rearrangement uses TRBV15 and TRBJ2-7, with D possibly TRBD2 on 7 matching bases. This CDR3 is built from 15 residues. From germline, CDR1 is LNHNV and CDR2 YYDKDF (reference sequence). With 1 base removed from V and 5 bases from J, the gap between germline ends came to 15 bases. CDR3 loop: CATSRGPGGQDEQYF. CDR3 DNA sequence: TGTGCCACCAGCAGAGGTCCGGGGGGCCAAGACGAGCAGTACTTC.

J is TRBJ1-1 and V is TRBV5-1; D remains ambiguous. V shed 3 bases and J shed 4 bases, with 10 bases lying between them. This CDR3 is 13 amino acids long. Germline CDR1 and CDR2: SGHRS and YFSETQ. The CDR3 bases are TGCGCCAGCAGCTGGGAATCGGGCACTGAAGCTTTCTTT. It encodes CASSWESGTEAFF.

The J gene is TRBJ2-1, the V gene TRBV19, with 13 bases fitting TRBD2. The CDR3 consists of 15 residues. V lost 1 base, J lost 6 bases, and 0 bases stayed unmatched. The germline V gene encodes CDR1 LNHDA and CDR2 SQIVND (reference sequence). As DNA, the CDR3 is TGTGCCAGTAGTATAGGACTAGCGGGAGGCAATGAGCAGTTCTTC. This translates into CASSIGLAGGNEQFF.

The chain carries TRBV29-1 and TRBJ1-5, with 7 bases lining up with TRBD1. The CDR3 sequence is 12 residues long. The V segment lost 5 bases and the J segment 3 bases; nucleotides outside the gene matches: 1. Germline values: CDR1 SQVTM, CDR2 ANQGSEA. The CDR3 DNA reads TGCAGCGTTACAGGGGTCAATCAGCCCCAGCATTTT. Translating it yields CSVTGVNQPQHF.

This chain uses TRBV6-1 with TRBJ1-2; 7 bases are shared with TRBD1. The CDR3 runs 14 residues. The germline V gene encodes CDR1 MNHNS and CDR2 SASEGT. V lost 5 bases to trimming and J lost 3 bases; unmatched junction nucleotides: 6. The CDR3 loop reads CASSFGGTDYGYTF. CDR3 nucleotides: TGTGCCAGCAGTTTCGGAGGGACAGACTATGGCTACACCTTC.

This clone was observed once. The chain uses TRBV5-4 and TRBJ2-1; no definite D call. This CDR3 is built from 14 residues. Per the germline V gene, CDR1 is SGHNT and CDR2 is YYREEE (reference sequence). V was shortened by 4 bases and J by 7 bases, with 15 bases between the two germline ends. DNA of the CDR3: TGTGCCAGCAGCCCTCCGGGCGGCAGAAATGAGCAGTTCTTC. It codes for CASSPPGGRNEQFF.